This TCR beta chain was recorded in a study of T cell repertoires in cytomegalovirus infection. For the study at large: CMV epitopes that were recently identified and HLA-C-restricted were used alongside well-studied HLA-B-restricted ones. A matching HLA type, together with CMV infection, was signaled by public TCR beta signatures. The study's findings and limits: People with CMV and the relevant HLA were identified by cumulative public TCR beta family frequency. What dominated the ex vivo response were HLA-C-restricted CMV-specific TCR beta clonotypes.

Concerning this clonotype: Antigen specificity is unknown.

A single record per CDR3 protein comes from TCRdb applying MiXCR to the reads. The table lists about 830,000 distinct CDR3 sequences, approximately 32% of them singletons. Germline V CDR1 and CDR2: SNHLY, FYNNEI. V gave up 10 bases and J gave up 5 bases, with 17 bases separating them. The CDR3 totals 13 residues. The gene calls are TRBV2 and TRBJ1-2, with a weak D call TRBD1 (5 bases). The starting material was cultured CD8+ T cells from PBMCs, obtained from culture after CMV antigen stimulation. The clonotype originates from a human donor in good health (CMV status not recorded). Some clones in this sample may be carry-over from other donors' samples. The CDR3 sequence: CAIIRDKGYGYTF. The CDR3 DNA sequence: TGTGCCATCATCAGGGATAAGGGTTATGGCTACACCTTC. Supplemented by reference TRBV2 and TRBJ1-2, the full variable domain reads EPEVTQTPSHQVTQMGQEVILRCVPISNHLYFYWYRQILGQKVEFLVSFYNNEISEKSEIFDDQFSVERPDGSNFTLKIRSTKLEDSAMYFCAIIRDKGYGYTFGSGTRLTVV.